Listed below are T cell receptor beta chains from one sample, sequenced in a study of CD8+CD57+ T cells in acquired aplastic anemia. TCRdb reprocessed the reads with MiXCR, giving one entry per CDR3 protein. This sample has about 190,000 distinct CDR3 sequences; less than 65% occur once, and the top ten carry 15% to 20%. The sequenced material came from sorted CD4+, CD8+, or CD8+CD57+ T cells (not recorded which) from PBMCs. Receptors originate from a human donor in good health, serving as a control. Both conserved end residues are part of each CDR3. The order of the fields is J gene, D gene, clone size, V gene, CDR3 length, CDR3 DNA, CDR3 protein. The D gene is left open where the match is weak. The listing skips clone size in some rows; elsewhere it reads once, few, many or a size class.

TRBJ1-5,NA,NA,TRBV2,12,TGTGCCAGCAGTGAAGTCGGACGGCCCCAGCATTTT,CASSEVGRPQHF
TRBJ1-2,NA,NA,TRBV2,13,TGTGCCAGCAGGGTGGACGGAAACTATGGCTACACCTTC,CASRVDGNYGYTF
TRBJ2-1,TRBD1,few,TRBV20-1,13,TGCAGTGCTAGCCGGACAGGGCGAAATGAGCAGTTCTTC,CSASRTGRNEQFF
TRBJ2-7,NA,NA,TRBV2,14,TGTGCCAGCAGTTACTCGCCAGGGCGCTACGAGCAGTACTTC,CASSYSPGRYEQYF
TRBJ1-2,NA,NA,TRBV19,16,TGCGCCAGCACAGGAACCGGCAGGCCGATTAACTATGGCTACACCTTC,CASTGTGRPINYGYTF
TRBJ2-7,TRBD1,many,TRBV6-2/TRBV6-3,15,TGTGCCAGCAGTCGAACGACAGGGGACGTCTACGAGCAGTACTTC,CASSRTTGDVYEQYF
TRBJ1-6,NA,many,TRBV10-3,17,TGTGCCATCAGGGAGCTACAGGGAGTTTCTTATAATTCACCCCTCCACTTT,CAIRELQGVSYNSPLHF
TRBJ1-6,NA,NA,TRBV9,15,TGTGCTAGCAGCGTAGCTACAGGGCCTAATCCACCCCTCCACTTT,CASSVATGPNPPLHF
TRBJ2-7,TRBD1,many,TRBV5-1,14,TGCGCCAGCAGCTTGGGCGGGACAGGGACCGAGCAGTACTTC,CASSLGGTGTEQYF
TRBJ2-1,NA,many,TRBV5-5,15,TGTGCCAGCAGCTTGGCTACAGGGCAGAACAATGAGCAGTTCTTC,CASSLATGQNNEQFF
TRBJ2-7,NA,NA,TRBV10-2,14,TGCGCCAGCTACCCTCGTGGGGGCTCCTACGAGCAGTACTTC,CASYPRGGSYEQYF
TRBJ2-7,NA,NA,TRBV2,15,TGTGCCATCAGTGATGAACAGCTAACCTCCTACGAGCAGTACTTC,CAISDEQLTSYEQYF
TRBJ2-7,TRBD1,few,TRBV7-2,16,TGTGCCAGCACCAGAAAGGGGACAGGCATAGGTATGGAGCAGTACTTC,CASTRKGTGIGMEQYF
TRBJ1-5,NA,NA,TRBV10-3,13,TGTGCCAGCGGTTACCTCCCAGGACAGCCCCAGCATTTT,CASGYLPGQPQHF
TRBJ2-7,NA,many,TRBV4-3,11,TGCGCCAGCAGCCGAGGGGTCGAGCAGTACTTC,CASSRGVEQYF
TRBJ2-5,NA,NA,TRBV7-9,16,TGTGCCAGCAGCCACCCAGGGGCTAGCGGACAAGAGACCCAGTACTTC,CASSHPGASGQETQYF
TRBJ2-5,NA,few,TRBV15,12,TGTGCCACCAGCAGCTTAGGGGAGACCCAGTACTTC,CATSSLGETQYF
TRBJ2-5,NA,few,TRBV7-6,15,TGTGCCAGCAGCCTTCAAGCCGGTTACCAAGAGACCCAGTACTTC,CASSLQAGYQETQYF
TRBJ2-3,NA,few,TRBV20-1,15,TGCAGTGCTAGATTAACCCGGGCGAGCACAGATACGCAGTATTTT,CSARLTRASTDTQYF
TRBJ2-1,TRBD1,few,TRBV24-1,12,TGTGCCACCGGACAGGGTGAAAATGAGCAGTTCTTC,CATGQGENEQFF
TRBJ2-7,NA,NA,TRBV20-1,15,TGCAGTGCTCAGAGGCCAGGGGGGAAGACCGGGGAGCTGTACTTC,CSAQRPGGKTGELYF
TRBJ2-3,NA,NA,TRBV2,15,TGTGCCAGCAGTGATAATCTTCCAGGGTCAGATACGCAGTATTTT,CASSDNLPGSDTQYF
TRBJ2-3,NA,many,TRBV6-1,13,TGTGCCAGCATAGTTAAAAGCGGAGATACGCAGTATTTT,CASIVKSGDTQYF
TRBJ2-1,NA,many,TRBV9,16,TGTGCCAGCAGCGTAGATGTAGTAAGGACGGGGGATGAGCAGTTCTTC,CASSVDVVRTGDEQFF
TRBJ2-5,TRBD2,NA,TRBV7-2,18,TGTGCCAGCAGCTTAGGGTTTAGAGCGGGGGGGGGATTAGAGACCCAGTACTTC,CASSLGFRAGGGLETQYF
TRBJ2-1,TRBD2,NA,TRBV7-8,16,TGTGCCAGCAGCCTCAGACTAGCGGGGGGTTCAGATACGCAGTTCTTC,CASSLRLAGGSDTQFF
TRBJ1-6,NA,NA,TRBV20-1,13,TGCAGTGCTAGAGGGGGGTGGGATTCACCCCTCCACTTT,CSARGGWDSPLHF
TRBJ2-5,NA,NA,TRBV7-3,13,TGTGCCAGCAGCTTTAGTGACCAAGAGACCCAGTACTTC,CASSFSDQETQYF
TRBJ1-1,TRBD1,many,TRBV20-1,14,TGCAGTGCTAGAAGGGGACAGCAATACACTGAAGCTTTCTTT,CSARRGQQYTEAFF
TRBJ2-5,TRBD2,once,TRBV7-2,14,TGTGCCAGCAGCTCCCCTAGCGGGGGGGAGACCCAGTACTTC,CASSSPSGGETQYF
TRBJ1-4,NA,many,TRBV7-2,17,TGTGCCAGCAGCTTAGCCTTAGACGTGGGCCTTAATGAAAAACTGTTTTTT,CASSLALDVGLNEKLFF
TRBJ1-2,TRBD1,NA,TRBV25-1,15,TGTGCCAGCAGTGAAACGGGACAGGGAGTCTATGGCTACACCTTC,CASSETGQGVYGYTF
TRBJ1-6,NA,many,TRBV5-1,14,TGCGCCAGCAGCTTGGCCGAATATAATTCACCCCTCCACTTT,CASSLAEYNSPLHF
TRBJ2-1,NA,NA,TRBV24-1,11,TGTGCCACCAGTGTCCTGAATGAGCAGTTCTTC,CATSVLNEQFF
TRBJ1-4,NA,few,TRBV18,15,TGTGCCAGCTCACCACCGCGAAGTTCCGGGGAAAAACTGTTTTTT,CASSPPRSSGEKLFF
TRBJ2-7,NA,few,TRBV12-3/TRBV12-4,13,TGTGCCAGCAGCTTCGGATGGGGCGACGAGCAGTACTTC,CASSFGWGDEQYF
TRBJ1-2,NA,few,TRBV2,12,TGTGCCAGCACCCAGGGCTTAGGAGGCTACACCTTC,CASTQGLGGYTF
TRBJ2-7,NA,NA,TRBV20-1,12,TGCAGTGCTAGTCAGGGTACCTACGAGCAGTACTTC,CSASQGTYEQYF
TRBJ1-6,TRBD1,NA,TRBV7-2,15,TGTGCCAGCAGAGGACAGGCGAATAATAATTCACCCCTCCACTTT,CASRGQANNNSPLHF
TRBJ2-1,NA,few,TRBV13,14,TGTGCCAGCAGCTTAGTGGCCTGGGGCAATGAGCAGTTCTTC,CASSLVAWGNEQFF
TRBJ2-1,NA,many,TRBV12-3/TRBV12-4,16,TGTGCCAGCAGTTCTCCCCCCGGGACCACCTACAATGAGCAGTTCTTC,CASSSPPGTTYNEQFF
TRBJ1-1,NA,NA,TRBV18,16,TGTGCCAGCTCACCTGGGGCCGGGACCGTGAACACTGAAGCTTTCTTT,CASSPGAGTVNTEAFF
TRBJ1-2,TRBD1,NA,TRBV7-2,14,TGTGCCAGCAGCTCGGGGACAGGGGGAAATGGCTACACCTTC,CASSSGTGGNGYTF